One sample yielded the 22 T cell receptor beta chains listed below, sequenced in a study of blood T cell repertoires in COVID-19. Sequenced by immunoSEQ multiplex PCR; TCRdb stores in-frame clones only, minus some. The sample contains under 250,000 clones, 80% to 90% of which appear only once. Sequences were obtained from peripheral blood. These receptors were taken from a man aged 55 to 70 with acute or convalescent COVID-19.

The chain combines TRBV7-2 with TRBJ1-1, with unresolved D. CDR3 length: 15 residues. Germline CDR1 and CDR2: SGHTA and FQGNSA. The V and J ends lost 5 bases and 0 bases respectively, with 13 bases between them. The CDR3 spells CASSPSVRMNTEAFF. CDR3 coding DNA: TGTGCCAGCAGCCCGTCGGTGCGGATGAACACTGAAGCTTTCTTT. The full variable domain, in which reference TRBV7-2 and TRBJ1-1 provide the parts outside the CDR3, is GAGVSQSPSNKVTEKGKDVELRCDPISGHTALYWYRQSLGQGLEFLIYFQGNSAPDKSGLPSDRFSAERTGGSVSTLTIQRTQQEDSAVYLCASSPSVRMNTEAFFGQGTRLTVV.

In this sample, this clone turned up once. The gene calls are TRBV7-8 and TRBJ1-3; D is possibly TRBD1 (5 bases). This CDR3 has 18 amino acids. The V end was cut by 0 bases, the J end by 0 bases, with 15 bases between. The germline V gene has CDR1 SGHVS and CDR2 FQNEAQ. The CDR3 nucleotides are TGTGCCAGCAGCTTAGCGGTGACAGTCTCTCACTCTGGAAACACCATATATTTT. The encoded protein is CASSLAVTVSHSGNTIYF. Supplemented by reference TRBV7-8 and TRBJ1-3, the full variable domain reads GAGVSQSPRYKVAKRGQDVALRCDPISGHVSLFWYQQALGQGPEFLTYFQNEAQLDKSGLPSDRFFAERPEGSVSTLKIQRTQQEDSAVYLCASSLAVTVSHSGNTIYFGEGSWLTVV.

The chain has TRBV27 and TRBJ2-2; TRBD1 aligns across 9 bases. The CDR3 consists of 16 residues. V dropped 5 bases and J dropped 4; count of bases not matched to a gene: 8. The germline gives CDR1 MNHEY, CDR2 SMNVEV (reference sequence). In DNA, the CDR3 is TGTGCCAGCAGTCCGGACCCGGGACAGGGCACCGGGGAGCTGTTTTTT. Its protein is CASSPDPGQGTGELFF.

This rearrangement joins TRBV4-2 to TRBJ1-4, with D perhaps matching TRBD1 (5 bases). Looked up from germline, CDR1 is LGHNA and CDR2 is YNFKEQ. CDR3 length: 17 amino acids. Trimming shortened V by 1 base and J by 10 bases, and 22 bases separated the two germline ends. CDR3 DNA: TGTGCCAGCAGCCAAGTCTCTCGGCCGGGACTTCTCGGAAAACTGTTTTTT. Its protein is CASSQVSRPGLLGKLFF.

The V and J genes are TRBV27 and TRBJ2-1, with TRBD2 matching over 10 bases. Germline CDR1 is MNHEY and CDR2 is SMNVEV (reference sequence). The CDR3 runs to 13 residues. The V segment lost 5 bases and the J segment 8 bases; nucleotides outside the gene matches: 3. The chain's CDR3 is CASSQTSGYEQFF. In nucleotides, the CDR3 is TGTGCCAGCAGTCAGACTAGCGGGTATGAGCAGTTCTTC.

The chain combines TRBV10-3 with TRBJ1-4, with unresolved D. V was shortened by 11 bases and J by 2 bases, with 6 bases between the two germline ends. Germline V CDR1 and CDR2: ENHRY, SYGVKD. The CDR3 is 11 residues long. CDR3 amino acids: CACRTNEKLFF. Written as DNA, the CDR3 is TGTGCCTGCCGGACTAATGAAAAACTGTTTTTT.

This rearrangement joins TRBV5-1 to TRBJ1-6; D uncertain. CDR3 length: 14 amino acids. In germline, CDR1 is SGHRS, CDR2 YFSETQ. Deletions cut 0 bases from V and 6 bases from J, with 7 bases between. The CDR3: CASSLAGTNSPLHF. The CDR3 nucleotides are TGCGCCAGCAGCTTGGCGGGAACTAATTCACCCCTCCACTTT.

The rearrangement uses TRBV18 and TRBJ1-3; 10 bases align to TRBD1. This CDR3 region has 15 residues. After removal of 0 bases from V and 7 bases from J, the junction contained 3 bases not matched to a gene. From germline, CDR1 is KGHSH and CDR2 LQKENI. CDR3 amino acids: CASSPPGQGTNTIYF. CDR3 nucleotide sequence: TGTGCCAGCTCACCACCGGGACAGGGGACGAACACCATATATTTT.

This sequence joins TRBV11-3 and TRBJ1-2; D perhaps matches TRBD1 (5 bases). Germline loops: CDR1 SGHNT, CDR2 YENEEA. This CDR3 comprises 15 residues. Trimming left V 5 bases short and J 1 base short, with 14 bases between. The CDR3 loop is CASSPLGQGNYGYTF. The CDR3 nucleotides are TGTGCCAGCAGCCCCCTGGGTCAGGGTAACTATGGCTACACCTTC.

The V gene is TRBV10-1, the J gene TRBJ1-6, with D unclear. Germline V gene lookup returns CDR1 WNHNN and CDR2 SYGVQD (reference sequence). With 1 base removed from V and 10 bases from J, the gap between germline ends came to 8 bases. This CDR3 spans 13 amino acids. The CDR3, as DNA: TGCGCCAGCAGTGAGTGGGGAGAATCACCCCTCCACTTT. Amino acids: CASSEWGESPLHF.

This chain connects TRBV30 to TRBJ1-2; TRBD1 is a possible D gene (5 bases). V was clipped by 2 bases and J by 4 bases, with 20 bases between them. From germline, CDR1 is GTSNPN and CDR2 SVGIG (reference sequence). The CDR3 is 16 amino acids. The CDR3 sequence: CAWSPRVPLQTYGYTF. DNA of the CDR3: TGTGCCTGGAGTCCCAGGGTCCCCCTGCAGACCTATGGCTACACCTTC.

V gene TRBV12-3 or TRBV12-4 combines with J gene TRBJ2-4, with 7 bases lining up with TRBD2. This CDR3 is 13 amino acids long. The ends lost 6 bases at V and 9 bases at J; junction bases unmatched: 8. The DNA of the CDR3 is TGTGCCAGCAGCCAGACGGGGGGTAGCATTCAGTACTTC. Protein: CASSQTGGSIQYF.

The V call is TRBV9, the J call TRBJ2-1; tentatively, D is TRBD2 (6 bases). The germline gives CDR1 SGDLS, CDR2 YYNGEE. This CDR3 has 16 residues. The V and J ends lost 3 bases and 6 bases respectively, with 19 bases between them. CDR3 DNA: TGTGCCAGCAGCGCGACGGGACTCCTACTTCCCAATGAGCAGTTCTTC. Encoded protein: CASSATGLLLPNEQFF.

The chain combines TRBV5-4 with TRBJ2-2, with TRBD1 identical over 8 bases. With 4 bases clipped from V and 4 bases from J, the junction kept 9 bases outside the gene matches. Germline CDR1 SGHNT, CDR2 YYREEE (reference sequence). This CDR3 region has 16 residues. The CDR3 region has the DNA TGTGCCAGCAGCGGTCAGGGGGCGCAAAGCACCGGGGAGCTGTTTTTT. It codes for CASSGQGAQSTGELFF.

CDR3 in DNA: TGTGCCAGTAGTCCTCGGACAGGGGGCTTAAACACCATATATTTT. Its translation is CASSPRTGGLNTIYF. This chain links TRBV19 with TRBJ1-3; 11 positions match TRBD1. V gave up 5 bases and J gave up 6 bases; unmatched junction bases: 6. The CDR3 is 15 amino acids. Germline V gives CDR1 LNHDA, CDR2 SQIVND (reference sequence).

The rearrangement uses TRBV2 and TRBJ2-3; 12 bases line up with TRBD2. The CDR3 length is 15 residues. CDR1 is SNHLY, CDR2 FYNNEI, per germline. The junction had 5 bases not matched to a gene; V was cut back by 4 bases and J by 6 bases. The chain's CDR3 is CASSATSGRRDTQYF. The CDR3 region has the DNA TGTGCCAGCAGTGCTACTAGCGGGAGGAGGGATACGCAGTATTTT.

The chain combines TRBV2 with TRBJ1-6; possible D gene TRBD1, 6 bases. Germline loops: CDR1 SNHLY, CDR2 FYNNEI. The CDR3 length is 14 residues. V lost 6 bases and J lost 10, with 16 bases in between. The CDR3 loop reads CASSLQGGYSPLHF. The CDR3 DNA is TGTGCCAGCAGCTTACAGGGCGGATACTCACCCCTCCACTTT.

The chain combines TRBV14 with TRBJ1-2; 9 bases align to TRBD1. CDR1 and CDR2 (germline): SGHDN, FVKESK. The J segment lost 5 bases and the V segment lost 0 bases, leaving 7 bases of the junction unmatched. The CDR3 loop spans 16 amino acids. This CDR3 is CASSQDRTGALYGYTF. DNA for the CDR3: TGTGCCAGCAGCCAAGACAGGACAGGGGCTCTTTATGGCTACACCTTC.

The rearrangement uses TRBV28 and TRBJ2-3, with TRBD2 identical over 11 bases. The CDR3 runs to 16 residues. CDR1 and CDR2 (germline): MDHEN, SYDVKM. V shed 6 bases, J shed 0 bases, and the junction held 5 bases outside the gene matches. The DNA for the CDR3 is TGTGCCAGCAGCCATAGGACTAGCGGGAGCACAGATACGCAGTATTTT. Translation: CASSHRTSGSTDTQYF.

The chain links TRBV28 to TRBJ1-5, with a possible D match to TRBD1 (6 bases). The V gene lost 6 bases and the J gene lost 6 bases, with 12 bases spanning the gap. The germline V gene encodes CDR1 MDHEN and CDR2 SYDVKM. The CDR3 totals 13 residues. The CDR3 sequence is CASSSGTLQPQHF. Here the CDR3 DNA reads TGTGCCAGCAGCTCAGGGACACTTCAGCCCCAGCATTTT. Together with reference TRBV28 and TRBJ1-5, the CDR3 gives the full variable domain: DVKVTQSSRYLVKRTGEKVFLECVQDMDHENMFWYRQDPGLGLRLIYFSYDVKMKEKGDIPEGYSVSREKKERFSLILESASTNQTSMYLCASSSGTLQPQHFGDGTRLSIL.

The chain joins TRBV6-2 or TRBV6-3 to TRBJ2-1; 15 bases align to TRBD2. After removal of 5 bases from V and 6 bases from J, the junction contained 11 bases not matched to a gene. The CDR3 has 18 residues. Germline V gives CDR1 MNHEY, CDR2 SVGEGT. The CDR3 protein is CASSRTSGRGVLSNEQFF. As DNA, the CDR3 is TGTGCCAGCAGTAGGACTAGCGGGAGGGGGGTACTTTCCAATGAGCAGTTCTTC.

The chain recombines TRBV9 with TRBJ2-5, with D tentatively TRBD2 (6 bases). Germline V CDR1 and CDR2: SGDLS, YYNGEE. The CDR3 runs to 17 residues. Trimming took 3 bases from V and 2 from J, leaving 20 bases between them. The CDR3 DNA is TGTGCCAGCAGCGCCCCTTTAAAAAAGCGGGCACAAGAGACCCAGTACTTC. Amino acids: CASSAPLKKRAQETQYF.